The clone carrying this TCR beta chain was counted ten times or more. Germline-derived CDR1 and CDR2 are SEHNR and FQNEAQ (reference sequence). There are 16 residues in the CDR3. V was shortened by 5 bases and J by 0 bases, with 16 bases between the two germline ends. This sample was included in a study of CD8 T cells in ankylosing spondylitis. TCRdb re-derived calls from the 5' RACE reads in MiXCR, one entry per CDR3 protein. This table has about 150,000 distinct CDR3 sequences, over 10% appearing once. The rearrangement joins TRBV7-9 to TRBJ1-1, with no clear D. Sequencing was done on a sample of blood, either unsorted or a sorted T cell fraction (not recorded which). The clonotype was recovered from a female donor with ankylosing spondylitis or in good health (not recorded which). CDR3 loop: CASSPHLQTLNTEAFF. For the CDR3, the DNA is TGTGCCAGCAGCCCTCACCTCCAAACCCTGAACACTGAAGCTTTCTTT.